The 29 T cell receptor beta chains reported below all come from one sample, sequenced in a study of control samples from healthy donors and cancer patients. The protocol was immunoSEQ multiplex PCR, while the TCRdb copy is restricted to in-frame clones and leaves out a portion. Found here are 55,000 to 90,000 clones, approximately 87% of them singletons; the top ten hold 25% to 35%. Material for sequencing was blood. The source of these receptors is a man in his forties or fifties in good health.

The J gene is TRBJ2-7, the V gene TRBV3-1 (or the pseudogene TRBV3-2); D uncertain. CDR3 size: 12 residues. V lost 0 bases and J lost 12, with 12 bases in between. Germline V gene lookup returns CDR1 LGHDT and CDR2 YNNKEL (reference sequence). This CDR3 reads CASSQDVTTPYF. In DNA, the CDR3 is TGTGCCAGCAGCCAAGATGTCACAACCCCGTACTTC.

The CDR3 loop is CASSLEPNSYEQYF. The CDR3 DNA follows: TGTGCCAGCAGCTTGGAGCCCAACTCCTACGAGCAGTACTTC. The rearrangement links TRBV5-4 to TRBJ2-7; D unclear. Germline CDR1 SGHNT, CDR2 YYREEE (reference sequence). Trimming stripped 0 bases from V and 0 bases from J, with 7 bases between. The CDR3 length is 14 residues. Combining the CDR3 with reference TRBV5-4 and TRBJ2-7 gives the whole variable domain ETGVTQSPTHLIKTRGQQVTLRCSSQSGHNTVSWYQQALGQGPQFIFQYYREEENGRGNFPPRFSGLQFPNYSSELNVNALELDDSALYLCASSLEPNSYEQYFGPGTRLTVT.

This rearrangement joins TRBV9 to TRBJ2-3; TRBD2 aligns across 9 bases. CDR1 and CDR2 from the germline V gene are SGDLS and YYNGEE. The length of the CDR3 is 14 residues. The V and J ends lost 4 bases and 6 bases, in that order; junction bases with no gene match: 6. The CDR3, as DNA: TGTGCCAGCAGCCCCAGACTAGCGGTGGATACGCAGTATTTT. Translating gives CASSPRLAVDTQYF.

V and J are TRBV29-1 and TRBJ2-1; 8 bases are shared with TRBD2. The CDR3 totals 13 residues. V was pared by 2 bases and J by 10 bases, with 7 bases of the junction left unmatched. CDR1 is SQVTM, CDR2 ANQGSEA, per germline. CDR3 sequence reads: CSVESGTSDEQFF. For the CDR3, the DNA is TGCAGCGTTGAATCCGGGACTAGTGACGAGCAGTTCTTC.

The chain combines TRBV14 with TRBJ1-2, with D unclear. The germline gives CDR1 SGHDN, CDR2 FVKESK. The CDR3 covers 16 residues. With 1 base removed from V and 5 bases from J, the gap between germline ends came to 17 bases. Written as DNA, the CDR3 is TGTGCCAGCAGCCAAGTATCTAATCTCGGAGGTTATGGCTACACCTTC. Amino acid sequence: CASSQVSNLGGYGYTF.

The rearrangement links TRBV5-4 to TRBJ2-7; the match to TRBD2 covers 9 bases. The V segment lost 0 bases and the J segment 0 bases; nucleotides outside the gene matches: 13. Germline CDR1 and CDR2: SGHNT and YYREEE (reference sequence). This CDR3 has 19 residues. CDR3 in amino acids: CASSLEIGLAGFSSYEQYF. The CDR3 DNA sequence: TGTGCCAGCAGCTTGGAGATTGGGCTAGCGGGGTTCAGCTCCTACGAGCAGTACTTC.

J is TRBJ2-7 and V is TRBV15, with D maybe TRBD1 (5 bases). Deletions cut 1 base from V and 1 base from J, with 8 bases between. This CDR3 contains 14 residues. Looked up from germline, CDR1 is LNHNV and CDR2 is YYDKDF (reference sequence). CDR3 region: CATSRGGGSYEQYF. The CDR3 coding sequence is TGTGCCACCAGCAGAGGGGGCGGATCCTACGAGCAGTACTTC.

This chain joins TRBV27 and TRBJ2-7; 9 positions agree with TRBD1. Trimming removed 7 bases from V and 7 bases from J; junction bases left unmatched: 11. The CDR3 covers 14 residues. Germline-derived CDR1 and CDR2 are MNHEY and SMNVEV (reference sequence). The CDR3 is CASTTRQGGREQYF. As DNA, the CDR3 is TGTGCCAGCACTACTCGACAGGGGGGGAGGGAGCAGTACTTC.

In its sample, this clone was seen once. The chain couples TRBV11-1 to TRBJ2-7; D is possibly TRBD2 (5 bases). The CDR3 sequence is 16 residues long. CDR1 SGHAT and CDR2 FQDESV come from the germline V gene (reference sequence). The V and J ends lost 5 bases and 0 bases respectively, with 17 bases between them. The chain's CDR3 is CASSPIFGSDSYEQYF. In nucleotides, the CDR3 is TGTGCCAGCAGCCCTATATTCGGTAGCGACTCCTACGAGCAGTACTTC.

The chain links TRBV30 to TRBJ1-1, with D hard to call. The CDR3 has 13 residues. The germline gives CDR1 GTSNPN, CDR2 SVGIG (reference sequence). The germline V and J ends were trimmed by 5 bases and 8 bases, with 18 bases remaining between them. CDR3 residues: CAWGPKTAREAFF. The CDR3 region has the DNA TGTGCCTGGGGACCTAAGACGGCCAGGGAAGCTTTCTTT.

The V and J genes are TRBV5-6 and TRBJ2-7; maybe TRBD2 (6 bases). The CDR3 extends over 14 amino acids. Germline CDR1 is SGHDT and CDR2 is YYEEEE. V was shortened by 5 bases and J by 2 bases, with 14 bases between the two germline ends. The CDR3 DNA follows: TGTGCCAGCAGATCGGAGGGTGGACCCTACGAGCAGTACTTC. Translation gives CASRSEGGPYEQYF.

This clone was seen a few times. The rearrangement uses TRBV3-1 (or the pseudogene TRBV3-2) and TRBJ1-4; D is perhaps TRBD1 (5 bases). The CDR3 length is 15 residues. V dropped 4 bases and J dropped 3 bases, with 12 bases sitting between them. Germline CDR1 and CDR2: LGHDT and YNNKEL (reference sequence). CDR3 sequence (DNA): TGTGCCAGCAGCCTCAAGGGGATGCCTAATGAAAAACTGTTTTTT. This sequence encodes CASSLKGMPNEKLFF.

The J gene is TRBJ2-7, the V gene TRBV7-2; 8 nucleotides agree with TRBD1. The ends lost 5 bases at V and 2 bases at J; junction bases unmatched: 11. Germline CDR1 SGHTA, CDR2 FQGNSA. CDR3 length: 16 residues. The CDR3 loop is CASSVLAGGAPYEQYF. Written as DNA, the CDR3 is TGTGCCAGCAGCGTTTTGGCAGGGGGCGCCCCCTACGAGCAGTACTTC. Full variable domain (rest looked up from reference TRBV7-2 and TRBJ2-7): GAGVSQSPSNKVTEKGKDVELRCDPISGHTALYWYRQSLGQGLEFLIYFQGNSAPDKSGLPSDRFSAERTGGSVSTLTIQRTQQEDSAVYLCASSVLAGGAPYEQYFGPGTRLTVT.

The rearrangement links TRBV6-2 or TRBV6-3 to TRBJ2-1; D tentatively reads TRBD1 or TRBD2 (5 bases each). The CDR3 has 18 amino acids. Trimming pared 0 bases from V and 0 bases from J, leaving 15 bases between. Germline V lookup: CDR1 MNHEY, CDR2 SVGEGT. As DNA, the CDR3 is TGTGCCAGCAGTTACTCCGCTGGGGGTGCTAGCTCCTACAATGAGCAGTTCTTC. Its protein product is CASSYSAGGASSYNEQFF.

The chain combines TRBV29-1 with TRBJ1-3; the match to TRBD1 covers 11 bases. This CDR3 comprises 14 residues. CDR1 is SQVTM and CDR2 is ANQGSEA in the germline V gene. V was pared by 6 bases and J by 3 bases, with 4 bases of the junction left unmatched. CDR3 in amino acids: CSVSGTGGGNTIYF. In nucleotides, the CDR3 is TGCAGCGTCTCCGGGACAGGGGGTGGAAACACCATATATTTT. Full variable domain (outside the CDR3, taken from reference TRBV29-1 and TRBJ1-3): SAVISQKPSRDICQRGTSLTIQCQVDSQVTMMFWYRQQPGQSLTLIATANQGSEATYESGFVIDKFPISRPNLTFSTLTVSNMSPEDSSIYLCSVSGTGGGNTIYFGEGSWLTVV.

This chain connects TRBV24-1 to TRBJ2-5; D possibly uses TRBD1 or TRBD2 (5 bases each). CDR1 KGHDR and CDR2 SFDVKD come from the germline V gene. This CDR3 region has 15 residues. Trimming left V 5 bases short and J 3 bases short, with 15 bases between. This chain's CDR3 is CATSVPERGEETQYF. In DNA form, the CDR3 reads TGTGCCACCAGTGTTCCAGAGAGGGGAGAAGAGACCCAGTACTTC.

The chain recombines TRBV4-1 with TRBJ1-2; D is unclear. CDR3 length: 15 residues. Looked up from germline, CDR1 is MGHRA and CDR2 is YSYEKL. V lost 4 bases to trimming and J lost 5 bases, with 17 bases between them. The CDR3 DNA reads as TGCGCCAGCAGCCGACAAGCGACACCGGATTATGGCTACACCTTC. This gives the protein CASSRQATPDYGYTF.

The rearrangement joins TRBV6-4 to TRBJ2-2; D is uncertain. CDR1 is MRHNA, CDR2 SNTAGT, per germline. The CDR3 consists of 13 residues. The V end was cut by 6 bases, the J end by 6 bases, with 11 bases between. The CDR3 DNA is TGTGCCAGCAGCCCCACACATCCCGGGGAGCTGTTTTTT. This gives the protein CASSPTHPGELFF.

The chain uses TRBV7-2 and TRBJ1-1, with D possibly TRBD1 on 6 matching bases. Trimming cost V 3 bases and J 4 bases, with 12 bases left between them. This CDR3 region has 14 residues. In germline, CDR1 is SGHTA, CDR2 FQGNSA. CDR3 nucleotides: TGTGCCAGCAGCTTCCGAACAGGGACCACTGAAGCTTTCTTT. It yields the protein CASSFRTGTTEAFF.

This clone showed up just a few times. This sequence joins TRBV6-5 and TRBJ2-5, with TRBD1 identical over 10 bases. This CDR3 has 14 residues. Germline lookup yields CDR1 MNHEY and CDR2 SVGAGI. V lost 6 bases to trimming and J lost 5 bases; unmatched junction nucleotides: 6. The CDR3 DNA follows: TGTGCCAGCAGGGGACAGGGGAGTTACGAGACCCAGTACTTC. Translated: CASRGQGSYETQYF.

The chain combines TRBV10-2 with TRBJ1-1, with 7 bases lining up with TRBD1. Per the germline V gene, CDR1 is WSHSY and CDR2 is SAAADI. The CDR3 extends over 14 amino acids. V lost 0 bases to trimming and J lost 4 bases; unmatched junction nucleotides: 2. This CDR3 is CASSESGGGTEAFF. CDR3 in DNA: TGCGCCAGCAGTGAGTCAGGGGGCGGCACTGAAGCTTTCTTT.

The V and J genes are TRBV19 and TRBJ2-1, with TRBD2 identical over 7 bases. The J segment lost 5 bases and the V segment lost 3 bases, leaving 7 bases of the junction unmatched. The germline CDR1 and CDR2 sequences are LNHDA and SQIVND (reference sequence). The CDR3 runs to 15 residues. CDR3: CASSIRPSGDNEQFF. The CDR3 coding sequence is TGTGCCAGTAGTATTCGGCCTAGCGGCGACAATGAGCAGTTCTTC.

The chain is built from TRBV7-2 and TRBJ2-1; D unclear. From germline, CDR1 is SGHTA and CDR2 FQGNSA. The CDR3 runs to 15 residues. Trimming took 5 bases from V and 2 from J, leaving 13 bases between them. The CDR3 DNA reads TGTGCCAGCAGCACGAACACAGCCCCCTACAATGAGCAGTTCTTC. Its protein is CASSTNTAPYNEQFF.

This chain connects TRBV9 to TRBJ1-1; tentatively, D is TRBD1 (5 bases). The V and J ends lost 4 bases and 0 bases respectively, with 10 bases between them. The CDR3 is 14 residues long. CDR1 is SGDLS, CDR2 YYNGEE, per germline. CDR3 sequence: CASSPGPLNTEAFF. CDR3 DNA sequence: TGTGCCAGCAGCCCGGGGCCCCTGAACACTGAAGCTTTCTTT. Using reference TRBV9 and TRBJ1-1 for the parts outside the CDR3, the full variable domain is DSGVTQTPKHLITATGQRVTLRCSPRSGDLSVYWYQQSLDQGLQFLIQYYNGEERAKGNILERFSAQQFPDLHSELNLSSLELGDSALYFCASSPGPLNTEAFFGQGTRLTVV.

The CDR3: CASSIGQGSYTGELFF. The CDR3 DNA sequence: TGTGCCAGTAGTATAGGACAGGGCTCATACACCGGGGAGCTGTTTTTT. This chain connects TRBV19 to TRBJ2-2; 7 bases fit TRBD1. V lost 1 base to trimming and J lost 3 bases; unmatched junction nucleotides: 5. The CDR3 is made up of 16 amino acids. Germline lookup yields CDR1 LNHDA and CDR2 SQIVND (reference sequence).

The table lists this clone with a count of one. The chain couples TRBV4-3 to TRBJ1-4; 8 bases match TRBD1. V dropped 2 bases and J dropped 5; count of bases not matched to a gene: 7. In germline, CDR1 is LGHNA, CDR2 YSLEER. This CDR3 comprises 16 residues. The CDR3 bases are TGCGCCAGCAGCCAAAACGGACAGGGCGCAAATGAAAAACTGTTTTTT. The encoded protein is CASSQNGQGANEKLFF.

The rearrangement joins TRBV4-3 to TRBJ2-7, with 11 nucleotides matching TRBD2. From germline, CDR1 is LGHNA and CDR2 YSLEER. V shed 3 bases and J 5 bases; nucleotides not matched to a gene: 6. The CDR3 totals 15 residues. The CDR3 sequence: CASSQDTSGGDEQYF. As DNA, the CDR3 is TGCGCCAGCAGCCAGGATACTAGCGGGGGTGACGAGCAGTACTTC.

The gene calls are TRBV7-9 and TRBJ2-7; D remains ambiguous. Germline-derived CDR1 and CDR2 are SEHNR and FQNEAQ (reference sequence). The CDR3 totals 12 residues. Trimming cost V 4 bases and J 6 bases, with 10 bases left between them. The CDR3 nucleotides read TGTGCCAGCAGCTCGTCTACATTCGAGCAGTACTTC. Its protein is CASSSSTFEQYF.

The chain combines TRBV30 with TRBJ2-7; possible D gene TRBD2, 6 bases. Germline values: CDR1 GTSNPN, CDR2 SVGIG (reference sequence). V was shortened by 4 bases and J by 6 bases, with 13 bases between the two germline ends. The CDR3 length is 12 residues. The CDR3 spells CAWTLGGGEQYF. CDR3 in DNA: TGTGCCTGGACCTTGGGGGGTGGCGAGCAGTACTTC.